The 10 T cell receptor beta chains listed next were all sequenced from one sample in a study of T cell responses to AZD1222 COVID-19 vaccine. Using immunoSEQ multiplex PCR, the repertoire was profiled, and TCRdb retains in-frame clones only, with some absent. The repertoire holds about 110,000 clones, around 81% seen once, with approximately 5% in the top ten. The specimen was peripheral blood, collected on day 0 of AZD1222 vaccination. Receptors were obtained from an adult in good health.

This clone showed up just a few times. The V call is TRBV4-2, the J call TRBJ1-3; perhaps TRBD1 as D (6 bases). The CDR3 loop spans 19 amino acids. Germline V lookup: CDR1 LGHNA, CDR2 YNFKEQ. V gave up 1 base and J gave up 3 bases, with 22 bases separating them. For the CDR3, the DNA is TGTGCCAGCAGCCAAGCCGACATGAGGGGGGGCGCTTATGGAAACACCATATATTTT. Translation gives CASSQADMRGGAYGNTIYF.

This chain links TRBV19 with TRBJ1-5; D remains ambiguous. Looked up from germline, CDR1 is LNHDA and CDR2 is SQIVND (reference sequence). The V gene lost 7 bases and the J gene lost 1 base, with 8 bases spanning the gap. The CDR3 extends over 13 amino acids. CDR3 loop: CASKGQSNQPQHF. In DNA, the CDR3 is TGTGCCAGTAAAGGGCAGAGCAATCAGCCCCAGCATTTT.

The rearrangement joins TRBV19 to TRBJ1-2, with TRBD1 identical over 7 bases. The junction had 3 bases not matched to a gene; V was cut back by 3 bases and J by 2 bases. The CDR3 length is 14 residues. Germline lookup yields CDR1 LNHDA and CDR2 SQIVND (reference sequence). In DNA form, the CDR3 reads TGTGCCAGTAGTATCCGGGGACAGAACTATGGCTACACCTTC. Translation gives CASSIRGQNYGYTF. Full variable domain (remainder filled in from reference TRBV19 and TRBJ1-2): DGGITQSPKYLFRKEGQNVTLSCEQNLNHDAMYWYRQDPGQGLRLIYYSQIVNDFQKGDIAEGYSVSREKKESFPLTVTSAQKNPTAFYLCASSIRGQNYGYTFGSGTRLTVV.

The count of this clone is one. J is TRBJ1-6 and V is TRBV5-6, with no clear D. The V end was cut by 2 bases, the J end by 8 bases, with 5 bases between. The CDR3 has 12 residues. Germline loops: CDR1 SGHDT, CDR2 YYEEEE. The CDR3 loop is CASSFFDSPLHF. CDR3 bases: TGTGCCAGCAGCTTCTTCGATTCACCCCTCCACTTT.

V gene TRBV7-9 combines with J gene TRBJ1-5, with no clear D. The CDR3 contains 14 residues. Germline CDR1 SEHNR, CDR2 FQNEAQ (reference sequence). Trimming shortened V by 5 bases and J by 4 bases, and 12 bases separated the two germline ends. The CDR3 bases are TGTGCCAGCAGCATAGGCACCGCGAATCAGCCCCAGCATTTT. It yields the protein CASSIGTANQPQHF.

The gene calls are TRBV27 and TRBJ2-3; 11 bases match TRBD2. The CDR3 totals 18 residues. The J segment lost 0 bases and the V segment lost 6 bases, leaving 11 bases of the junction unmatched. Germline V CDR1 and CDR2: MNHEY, SMNVEV (reference sequence). The CDR3 DNA follows: TGTGCCAGCAGCCAAACCGGGACTAGCGGCCTAAGCACAGATACGCAGTATTTT. It yields the protein CASSQTGTSGLSTDTQYF.

The chain couples TRBV28 to TRBJ1-6; no clear D gene. Germline-derived CDR1 and CDR2 are MDHEN and SYDVKM. V lost 6 bases and J lost 10, with 10 bases in between. The CDR3 covers 12 residues. This CDR3 is CASRPSSSPLHF. In DNA, the CDR3 is TGTGCCAGCAGGCCGTCCTCATCACCCCTCCACTTT.

The chain employs TRBV7-2 and TRBJ2-7; 9 nucleotides agree with TRBD1. The CDR3 contains 15 residues. V lost 5 bases, J lost 4 bases, and 9 bases stayed unmatched. Germline CDR1 reads SGHTA; CDR2 reads FQGNSA. The CDR3 DNA is TGTGCCAGCAGCGATGGGACAGGGTCCTTTTACGAGCAGTACTTC. Its translation is CASSDGTGSFYEQYF.

This clone has just one count. J is TRBJ2-4 and V is TRBV14; D gene uncertain. Germline V gene data show CDR1 as SGHDN and CDR2 as FVKESK. V shed 1 base and J shed 3 bases, with 19 bases lying between them. This CDR3 is 18 amino acids long. CDR3 amino acids: CASSQAAPAPRGKNIQYF. In nucleotides, the CDR3 is TGTGCCAGCAGCCAAGCCGCCCCAGCCCCCAGAGGCAAAAACATTCAGTACTTC.

This clone was found a few times. The V gene is TRBV19, the J gene TRBJ1-2; D gene ambiguous. This CDR3 is built from 12 residues. The ends were cut back, 5 bases at V and 4 bases at J, with 8 bases in the middle. Looked up from germline, CDR1 is LNHDA and CDR2 is SQIVND (reference sequence). CDR3 region: CASSSAFYGYTF. DNA for the CDR3: TGTGCCAGTAGTTCAGCGTTCTATGGCTACACCTTC.